What follows describes a single T cell receptor beta chain. A library of TCRbeta sequences, prepared with unique molecular identifiers, was generated. TCRdb re-analysed the PCR reads in MiXCR, keeping a single row per CDR3 protein. The table has about 470,000 distinct CDR3 sequences, over 40% seen once. This specimen comes from a study of T-cell reconstitution after alpha-beta-depleted transplantation in children. The sample consisted of PBMCs, taken before TCRalphabeta/CD19-depleted stem cell transplant. The receptor comes from a girl aged 2-10 years with aplastic anemia, due to receive a stem cell transplant.

The CDR3 loop is CSAQKGGNTGELFF. CDR3 sequence (DNA): TGCAGTGCCCAGAAGGGGGGGAACACCGGGGAGCTGTTTTTT. The chain employs TRBV20-1 and TRBJ2-2; D is possibly TRBD1 or TRBD2 (6 bases each). Germline V lookup: CDR1 DFQATT, CDR2 SNEGSKA (reference sequence). The V end was cut by 6 bases, the J end by 1 base, with 12 bases between. The CDR3 is made up of 14 amino acids.